This T cell receptor (beta chain) appears in the sequencing data of a study of blood T cells in healthy people across ages (dated by TCRdb to between 2015 and 2017). At the level of the whole study: In model experiments, template switching captured roughly one uniquely barcoded TCR beta cDNA molecule for every two T cells. Using deep sequencing normalized with unique cDNA molecular identifiers, the study measured how TCR beta repertoire diversity changes with age. The donors were divided into four age groups: young (average 16 years), middle-aged (under 40), aged (62) and long-lived (around 80). To avoid experimental bias, donors of different ages were spread randomly across the sequencing lanes. Two additional independent replicas of 1 million unique cDNA reads from the same blood draw were analyzed for two donors (one aged 18 to 30 and one aged 80 or older).

As for this clonotype: It lacks a known antigen. Per-base qualities were not stored, and no clone one base away is much larger.

The library came from 5' RACE. TCRdb shows the sequencer as Illumina HiSeq 2500. The second PCR ran for roughly 6 to 11 cycles and used a J-beta primer mix along with a sample-barcoded 5' primer. A template-switch 5' adaptor carrying 12 random nucleotides introduced a unique molecular identifier onto each TCR beta cDNA molecule. Each sample yielded at least 3 million CDR3-containing paired-end reads. All of the RNA was converted into first-strand cDNA using the Mint cDNA synthesis kit, with a TRBC-specific oligonucleotide serving as the primer. After uracil-DNA glycosylase treatment, a first 18-cycle PCR used universal primers M1SS and BC2_uni_R on all cDNA. Concerning the study's data processing: Normalization of each sample was performed by random selection of 1 million high-quality reads, each carrying a distinct molecular identifier. Instead of being binned into consensus sequences, reads with shared molecular identifiers were discarded. MiTCR, run with a Q25 quality threshold and the strictest error-elimination algorithm, handled CDR3 identification, clonotype clustering and error correction. A nonparametric unseen species model using Euler transformation provided a lower-bound estimate of total TCR beta diversity. TCRdb took the public reads, trimmed them with fastp at Q25, ran MiXCR for clone calling and kept in-frame beta chains. Entries are consolidated by CDR3 protein sequence, retaining the most common genes and DNA. The V and J calls here are based on TCRdb, not the publication. This sample comprises over 1,300,000 distinct CDR3 sequences, 55% to 75% of them detected only once. The ten most abundant clones make up 6.7% of the sample.

The donors were roughly 39 Caucasian individuals from Russia, aged roughly 6 to 100 years, who were systemically healthy. Each donor gave 8 to 10 milliliters of peripheral blood, drawn into EDTA-treated Vacutainer tubes. PBMCs were isolated by Ficoll-Paque density-gradient centrifugation, with at least 7 million obtained per sample. Total RNA was extracted from PBMCs with Trizol reagent, with at least 6 micrograms obtained per sample. Naive CD45RAhigh/CD27high T cell percentages were measured by flow cytometry on a PBMC aliquot from every donor. Study-wide findings and limitations: The long-lived group showed more naive CD4+ T cells, fewer expanded clones and increased TCR diversity than the aged group, suggesting age selection. As age increased, observed TCR beta diversity per million T cells dropped in a roughly linear way, and a significant reduction was already evident by age approximately 40. Estimates of total diversity based on one million sequenced T cells were regarded as lower bounds and as underestimates. Bulk unsorted PBMC profiling prevented conclusive comparison of naive and antigen-experienced compartments. Because the CMV infection status of the donors was unknown, age-related changes in expanded clonotypes may potentially have been confounded. There was a strong correlation between observed TCR beta diversity and the percentage of naive T cells measured by flow cytometry.

The germline V gene gives CDR1 as MNHEY and CDR2 as SVGAGI. V gives up 5 bases and J gives up 1 base, and the segment between their germline ends measures 11 bases. From its cysteine to its phenylalanine, the CDR3 spans 14 amino acids. Solely the CDR3 DNA is kept, with 42 bases framed from the first base. The sequenced sample consisted of blood. The receptor's source is a man aged 18 to 29 in good health. The chain is encoded by TRBV6-5 joined to TRBJ2-5, with TRBD1 tentatively as D gene (5 bases match). The DNA reads as follows: TGTGCCAGCAGTCCGACAGTCTTCCAAGAGACCCAGTACTTC. Protein translation: CASSPTVFQETQYF.